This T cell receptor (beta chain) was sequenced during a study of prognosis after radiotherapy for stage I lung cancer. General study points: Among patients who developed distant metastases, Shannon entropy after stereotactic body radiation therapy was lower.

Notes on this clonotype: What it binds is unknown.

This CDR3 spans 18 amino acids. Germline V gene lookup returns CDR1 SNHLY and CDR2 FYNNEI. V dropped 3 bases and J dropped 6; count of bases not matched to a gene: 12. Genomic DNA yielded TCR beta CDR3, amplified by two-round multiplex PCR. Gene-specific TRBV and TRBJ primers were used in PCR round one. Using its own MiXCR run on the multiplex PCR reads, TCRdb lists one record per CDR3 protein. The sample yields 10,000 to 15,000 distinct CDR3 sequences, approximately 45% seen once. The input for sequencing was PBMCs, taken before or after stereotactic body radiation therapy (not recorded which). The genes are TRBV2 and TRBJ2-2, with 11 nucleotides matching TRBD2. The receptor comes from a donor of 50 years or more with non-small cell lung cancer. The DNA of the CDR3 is TGTGCCAGCAGTGACCTTAGCGGGGGGGGGTTTAGGCCCGGGGAGCTGTTTTTT. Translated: CASSDLSGGGFRPGELFF.